This T cell receptor beta chain was profiled in a study of CD8 T cells in Susac syndrome. The study, taken as a whole, reports: In total CD8+ repertoires, around 17 Susac-specific public clones were detected, and CD8+ TEMRA repertoires contained roughly five.

This CDR3 spans 15 amino acids. Germline V gene sequence: CDR1 SNHLY, CDR2 FYNNEI. The authors reverse transcribed 0.5 to 1 ug RNA with random hexamers. Amplification of TCR beta CDR3 across 54 Vbeta and 13 Jbeta was performed with immunoSEQ multiplex PCR. TCRdb used MiXCR to reprocess the immunoSEQ multiplex PCR reads, holding one entry per CDR3 protein. The sample has about 140,000 distinct CDR3 sequences, approximately 95% seen once. Turning to this clonotype: The antigen remains undetermined.

Peripheral blood CD8+ and CD4+ T cells were profiled by TCR beta sequencing. Purification of the CD8+ and CD4+ T cells relied on negative isolation, and TEMRA cells underwent FACS enrichment. The sequenced sample consisted of CD8+ T cells from PBMCs. The clonotype was recovered from a human donor with Susac syndrome. V and J are TRBV2 and TRBJ2-7, with 7 bases that match TRBD1. The CDR3 bases are TGTGCTTTTACTCAAAAGGGTGGGACAGACTACGAGCAGTACTTC. Translating gives CAFTQKGGTDYEQYF.